Below, 27 T cell receptor beta chains from the same sample are listed, as sequenced in a study of blood T cell repertoires in COVID-19. The data were produced by immunoSEQ multiplex PCR, yet TCRdb's version contains in-frame clones alone and is incomplete. The table includes more than 65,000 clones, 85% to 90% detected once. Sequencing was carried out using peripheral blood. The source of these receptors is a man older than 75 with acute or convalescent COVID-19.

This chain uses TRBV9 with TRBJ1-6; D possibly corresponds to TRBD1 (5 bases). Germline lookup yields CDR1 SGDLS and CDR2 YYNGEE. The length of the CDR3 is 14 residues. V lost 4 bases, J lost 10 bases, and 15 bases lay in between. CDR3 residues: CASSSQRGVSPLHF. The CDR3 nucleotides read TGTGCCAGCAGCTCCCAGCGGGGGGTCTCACCCCTCCACTTT.

The chain couples TRBV3-1 (or the pseudogene TRBV3-2) to TRBJ1-2; D gene unclear. Between the trimmed V and J ends, which lost 2 bases and 5 bases, there was a span of 9 bases. The germline V gene has CDR1 LGHDT and CDR2 YNNKEL (reference sequence). This CDR3 has 13 residues. The CDR3: CASSQLESYGYTF. In DNA, the CDR3 is TGTGCCAGCAGCCAATTAGAATCGTATGGCTACACCTTC.

The rearrangement uses TRBV11-3 and TRBJ1-1; D unclear. The CDR3 consists of 13 residues. Trimming stripped 6 bases from V and 1 base from J, with 9 bases between. CDR1 and CDR2 (germline): SGHNT, YENEEA. The CDR3 DNA reads as TGTGCCAGCAGTGTTCATCCGAACACTGAAGCTTTCTTT. This encodes CASSVHPNTEAFF.

This chain connects TRBV7-2 to TRBJ2-5; 8 bases line up with TRBD1. The ends lost 5 bases at V and 9 bases at J; junction bases unmatched: 5. The CDR3 spans 12 residues. CDR1 and CDR2 (germline): SGHTA, FQGNSA. CDR3 protein: CASSQDRAPQYF. Written as DNA, the CDR3 is TGTGCCAGCAGCCAGGACAGGGCCCCCCAGTACTTC.

The chain links TRBV6-2 or TRBV6-3 to TRBJ2-7, with 9 bases fitting TRBD2. The V segment lost 4 bases and the J segment 0 bases; nucleotides outside the gene matches: 7. This CDR3 has 16 amino acids. Germline CDR1 and CDR2: MNHEY and SVGEGT. CDR3 nucleotide sequence: TGTGCCAGCAGTTCTCACAGCGGGAGGCACTCCTACGAGCAGTACTTC. Translated, it gives CASSSHSGRHSYEQYF.

CDR3 protein: CASSSVSDRRQETQYF. Here the CDR3 DNA reads TGTGCCAGCAGTTCCGTCTCCGACAGGAGGCAAGAGACCCAGTACTTC. The chain uses TRBV6-2 or TRBV6-3 and TRBJ2-5; a weak D match, TRBD1 (6 bases). The germline gives CDR1 MNHEY, CDR2 SVGEGT. Trimming left V 4 bases short and J 2 bases short, with 17 bases between. The CDR3 spans 16 residues.

The V call is TRBV7-8, the J call TRBJ1-2; 7 bases agree with TRBD1. Trimming took 4 bases from V and 3 from J; bases not matched to a gene: 5. Germline CDR1 is SGHVS and CDR2 is FQNEAQ. CDR3 length equals 14 residues. The CDR3 DNA reads TGTGCCAGCAGCTCTACAGGGGAGCACTATGGCTACACCTTC. Protein: CASSSTGEHYGYTF.

The chain is built from TRBV28 and TRBJ1-4, with D possibly being TRBD1 (5 bases). With 6 bases removed from V and 6 bases from J, the gap between germline ends came to 17 bases. The CDR3 has 15 amino acids. Germline V gene data show CDR1 as MDHEN and CDR2 as SYDVKM. CDR3: CASRWGMGGYEKLFF. CDR3 in DNA: TGTGCCAGCAGGTGGGGGATGGGAGGCTATGAAAAACTGTTTTTT.

CDR3 nucleotide sequence: TGTGCCAGCAGTTTATCTAGCGGGACCTACAATGAGCAGTTCTTC. Protein product: CASSLSSGTYNEQFF. This rearrangement joins TRBV28 to TRBJ2-1; 9 bases align to TRBD2. V lost 1 base and J lost 2; bases outside the gene matches: 0. Germline loops: CDR1 MDHEN, CDR2 SYDVKM. The CDR3 is made up of 15 amino acids.

The chain uses TRBV7-9 and TRBJ1-2; D unresolved. Germline V gene sequence: CDR1 SEHNR, CDR2 FQNEAQ (reference sequence). Trimming pared 1 base from V and 4 bases from J, leaving 10 bases between. This CDR3 region has 14 residues. CDR3 amino acids: CASSLGETRYGYTF. CDR3 DNA sequence: TGTGCCAGCAGCTTAGGAGAGACACGCTATGGCTACACCTTC.

The chain uses TRBV6-5 and TRBJ1-3; D is unresolved. CDR1 is MNHEY and CDR2 is SVGAGI in the germline V gene. CDR3 length equals 15 residues. V was trimmed by 0 bases and J by 8 bases, leaving 14 bases between them. The DNA for the CDR3 is TGTGCCAGCAGTTACTCTACCCCGACCGGAGACACCATATATTTT. The encoded protein is CASSYSTPTGDTIYF.

V and J are TRBV6-5 and TRBJ2-4; D remains unclear. CDR3 length: 15 residues. V was trimmed by 4 bases and J by 0 bases, leaving 10 bases between them. Germline CDR1 MNHEY, CDR2 SVGAGI. CDR3 sequence: CASSSGTLAKNIQYF. In nucleotides, the CDR3 is TGTGCCAGCAGTTCGGGTACCCTAGCCAAAAACATTCAGTACTTC.

In regard to this clone: Its ends do not fully match the called genes, so a read error is possible. The chain is built from TRBV6-5 and TRBJ2-1; D is possibly TRBD2 (7 bases). CDR3 size: 13 residues. The germline V gene has CDR1 MNHEY and CDR2 SVGAGI. CDR3 in DNA: TGTGCCGGCAGGCAGCGGGACAACAATGAGCAGTTCTTC. The encoded protein is CAGRQRDNNEQFF.

For this clone: The germline gene is not matched at one end of the junction; a read error may be the cause. At the DNA level, this CDR3 is encoded by other sequences in the same sample as well. The chain is built from TRBV7-9 and TRBJ1-2, with 9 bases fitting TRBD1. From germline, CDR1 is SEHNR and CDR2 FQNEAQ (reference sequence). There are 17 residues in the CDR3. CDR3 DNA sequence: TGTGCTAGCAGCCGAGCCTCCGGGACAGGGTTCACCTATGGCTACACCTTC. Its protein product is CASSRASGTGFTYGYTF. The full variable domain, with the rest looked up from reference TRBV7-9 and TRBJ1-2, is DTGVSQNPRHKITKRGQNVTFRCDPISEHNRLYWYRQTLGQGPEFLTYFQNEAQLEKSRLLSDRFSAERPKGSFSTLEIQRTEQGDSAMYLCASSRASGTGFTYGYTFGSGTRLTVV.

This chain joins TRBV6-6 and TRBJ1-1, with 7 bases lining up with TRBD1. The CDR3 consists of 16 residues. Germline V gives CDR1 MNHNY, CDR2 SVGAGI (reference sequence). The V and J ends lost 5 bases and 5 bases, in that order; junction bases with no gene match: 14. CDR3 sequence: CASSSYRGAGATEAFF. The CDR3 DNA reads as TGTGCCAGCAGTAGCTACAGGGGCGCGGGCGCTACTGAAGCTTTCTTT.

This clone has more than one count but fewer than ten. The genes are TRBV28 and TRBJ1-5; D unresolved. The CDR3 contains 14 residues. The germline V gene has CDR1 MDHEN and CDR2 SYDVKM. Trimming left V 6 bases short and J 3 bases short, with 12 bases between. CDR3 DNA: TGTGCCAGCAGGTCCCAATCCTACAATCAGCCCCAGCATTTT. It translates to CASRSQSYNQPQHF.

V and J are TRBV19 and TRBJ2-7; the D gene is possibly TRBD1 (6 bases). The CDR3 extends over 13 amino acids. The germline gives CDR1 LNHDA, CDR2 SQIVND (reference sequence). V shed 3 bases and J shed 4 bases, with 10 bases lying between them. The CDR3 loop is CASSIGRGYEQYF. In DNA, the CDR3 is TGTGCCAGTAGTATCGGCAGGGGTTACGAGCAGTACTTC.

V gene TRBV7-2 combines with J gene TRBJ2-7, with 9 bases that match TRBD2. V lost 3 bases to trimming and J lost 2 bases; unmatched junction nucleotides: 8. Germline CDR1 and CDR2: SGHTA and FQGNSA. The CDR3 consists of 16 residues. The CDR3 loop reads CASSLGIAGVAYEQYF. In DNA, the CDR3 is TGTGCCAGCAGCTTGGGAATAGCGGGGGTAGCCTACGAGCAGTACTTC.

The table lists this clone with many counts. The chain has TRBV7-9 and TRBJ1-4; D gene unclear. The length of the CDR3 is 17 residues. Germline values: CDR1 SEHNR, CDR2 FQNEAQ (reference sequence). Trimming removed 3 bases from V and 5 bases from J, with 19 bases in between. CDR3 sequence (DNA): TGTGCCAGCAGCTTCGTACAAACAGATCCGGGGAATGAAAAACTGTTTTTT. It encodes CASSFVQTDPGNEKLFF. The variable domain in full, with the rest retrieved from reference TRBV7-9 and TRBJ1-4, is DTGVSQNPRHKITKRGQNVTFRCDPISEHNRLYWYRQTLGQGPEFLTYFQNEAQLEKSRLLSDRFSAERPKGSFSTLEIQRTEQGDSAMYLCASSFVQTDPGNEKLFFGSGTQLSVL.

This clone has only one observation. This chain joins TRBV27 and TRBJ2-7; 7 bases agree with TRBD2. CDR3 length: 16 residues. The V gene end was trimmed by 2 bases and the J gene end by 3 bases; junction bases not matched to a gene: 10. The V gene's germline CDR1 is MNHEY and CDR2 SMNVEV (reference sequence). CDR3 loop: CASSLGEGGVLYEQYF. CDR3 DNA sequence: TGTGCCAGCAGTTTAGGGGAGGGAGGGGTACTCTACGAGCAGTACTTC.

DNA of the CDR3: TGTGCCAGCAGCTTGGTAGCGGGGGGGCCGCTAGATACGCAGTATTTT. It codes for CASSLVAGGPLDTQYF. The chain couples TRBV5-4 to TRBJ2-3; 11 nucleotides line up with TRBD2. V gave up 0 bases and J gave up 5 bases; unmatched junction bases: 5. CDR3 length: 16 amino acids. The germline CDR1 and CDR2 sequences are SGHNT and YYREEE (reference sequence).

The rearrangement joins TRBV23-1 to TRBJ2-1; D is perhaps TRBD1 (6 bases). TRBV23-1 is labeled an ORF, and its function is uncertain. Between the trimmed V and J ends, which lost 3 bases and 5 bases, there was a span of 23 bases. The CDR3 covers 18 residues. The CDR3 bases are TGCGCCAGCAGTCACCCGATTTGGCAGGGGATAAGGGACAATGAGCAGTTCTTC. As protein: CASSHPIWQGIRDNEQFF.

The rearrangement links TRBV6-2 or TRBV6-3 to TRBJ1-1; the D is unclear. Germline lookup yields CDR1 MNHEY and CDR2 SVGEGT. Trimming stripped 3 bases from V and 3 bases from J, with 5 bases between. This CDR3 is built from 12 residues. The CDR3 nucleotides are TGTGCCAGCAGTTATGAGTACACTGAAGCTTTCTTT. The encoded protein is CASSYEYTEAFF.

This sequence joins TRBV11-3 and TRBJ2-1; 8 positions match TRBD2. The germline V gene has CDR1 SGHNT and CDR2 YENEEA. The CDR3 contains 16 residues. V shed 3 bases, J shed 4 bases, and the junction held 8 bases outside the gene matches. The DNA for the CDR3 is TGTGCCAGCAGCTTCGGCCAGCGGGGGATATACAATGAGCAGTTCTTC. Amino acids: CASSFGQRGIYNEQFF.

The J gene is TRBJ1-3, the V gene TRBV11-3, with 7 bases matching TRBD1. Trimming took 0 bases from V and 4 from J; bases not matched to a gene: 3. CDR3 size: 15 residues. CDR1 SGHNT and CDR2 YENEEA come from the germline V gene. The CDR3 sequence: CASSLETGIGNTIYF. The CDR3 DNA reads TGTGCCAGCAGCTTAGAGACAGGGATCGGAAACACCATATATTTT.

The count of this clone is one. The chain recombines TRBV19 with TRBJ2-3, with TRBD2 matching 8 bases. The germline V gene encodes CDR1 LNHDA and CDR2 SQIVND (reference sequence). After removal of 6 bases from V and 4 bases from J, the junction contained 6 bases not matched to a gene. The CDR3 is 14 amino acids. CDR3 coding DNA: TGTGCCAGTAGCATGACTAGCGCAGCAGATACGCAGTATTTT. As protein: CASSMTSAADTQYF.

J is TRBJ2-2 and V is TRBV18, with TRBD2 matching 8 bases. The CDR3 extends over 17 amino acids. Trimming took 0 bases from V and 0 from J; bases not matched to a gene: 3. From germline, CDR1 is KGHSH and CDR2 LQKENI. CDR3 residues: CASSPPTSETNTGELFF. The CDR3 region has the DNA TGTGCCAGCTCACCACCGACTAGCGAGACGAACACCGGGGAGCTGTTTTTT.